This TCR beta chain was found in a study of CD8+CD57+ T cells in acquired aplastic anemia. Profiles of TCR beta VDJ and CDR3 were generated from a genomic DNA template. TCRdb redid the calling of the reads with MiXCR, one entry per CDR3 protein. Here the sample spans 95,000 to 150,000 distinct CDR3 sequences, nearly 40% being singletons. By flow cytometry, patients selected for sequencing had shown an expansion of CD8+CD57+ cells. About this clonotype itself: A much more abundant neighbour one base away suggests this may be a read error.

Germline CDR1 SGHDT, CDR2 YYEEEE. This CDR3 spans 14 amino acids. V shed 2 bases, J shed 2 bases, and the junction held 4 bases outside the gene matches. Sequencing was done on a sample of sorted CD4+, CD8+, or CD8+CD57+ T cells (not recorded which) from PBMCs. This clonotype originated in a human donor with aplastic anemia. The chain links TRBV5-6 to TRBJ2-7; 7 bases line up with TRBD2. CDR3 DNA: TGTGCCAGCAGCTTAAACGGGGGGACCTACGAGCAGTACTTC. This translates into CASSLNGGTYEQYF.